Below, one T cell receptor beta chain is given with its context. Its antigen is not known. This entry is derived from a study of OX40 agonist ivuxolimab in advanced cancers. Study as a whole: Partial responses occurred in Three dose-escalation patients, one with hepatocellular carcinoma and two with cutaneous melanoma.

V dropped 2 bases and J dropped 12; count of bases not matched to a gene: 8. This CDR3 spans 13 amino acids. Germline lookup yields CDR1 SGDLS and CDR2 YYNGEE. The assay was immunoSEQ multiplex PCR, and TCRdb's table has in-frame clones only and misses some. Of just under 100,000 clones detected, approximately 95% appear once; the ten largest clones hold approximately 0.18%. The study, taken as a whole, reports: Low normalized T-cell clonal expansion was additionally recorded for some nonresponders. In the expanded peripheral T cells, antigen specificity was never determined.

It was autoimmune disease history or systemic immunosuppression that excluded patients. This clonotype was obtained from an adult with an advanced solid tumor such as melanoma, head and neck, liver or kidney cancer. V and J are TRBV9 and TRBJ2-1; 7 bases match TRBD1. Sample: CD4+ or CD8+ T cells sorted from blood, taken in a trial of the OX40 agonist ivuxolimab. The CDR3 region has the DNA TGTGCCAGCAGCGTCTCCGACAGGGCTGTGCAGTTCTTC. It yields the protein CASSVSDRAVQFF.